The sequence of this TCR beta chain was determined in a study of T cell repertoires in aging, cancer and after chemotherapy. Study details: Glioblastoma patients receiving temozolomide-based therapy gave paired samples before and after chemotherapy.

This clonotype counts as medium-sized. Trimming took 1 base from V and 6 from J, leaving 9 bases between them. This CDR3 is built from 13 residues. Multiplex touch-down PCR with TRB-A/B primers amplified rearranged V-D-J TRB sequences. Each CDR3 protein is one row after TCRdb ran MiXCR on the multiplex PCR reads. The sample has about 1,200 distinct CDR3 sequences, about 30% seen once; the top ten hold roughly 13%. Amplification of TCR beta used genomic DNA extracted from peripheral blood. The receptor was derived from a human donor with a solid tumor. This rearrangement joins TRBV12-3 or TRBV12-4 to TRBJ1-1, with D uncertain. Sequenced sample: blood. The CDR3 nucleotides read TGTGCCAGCAGTTTAGGGGCCAAGGCTGAAGCTTTCTTT. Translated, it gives CASSLGAKAEAFF.